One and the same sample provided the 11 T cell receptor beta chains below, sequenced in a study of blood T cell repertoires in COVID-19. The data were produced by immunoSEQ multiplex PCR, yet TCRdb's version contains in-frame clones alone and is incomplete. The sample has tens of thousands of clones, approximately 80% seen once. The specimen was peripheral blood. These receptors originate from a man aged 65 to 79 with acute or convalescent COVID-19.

Here the CDR3 DNA reads TGTGCCAGCAGTTTGGTGGAGGAGAACGGAAAACTGTTTTTT. This encodes CASSLVEENGKLFF. J is TRBJ1-4 and V is TRBV28; D call uncertain. In germline, CDR1 is MDHEN, CDR2 SYDVKM. The CDR3 is made up of 14 amino acids. V lost 3 bases and J 10 bases, leaving 15 bases between the germline ends.

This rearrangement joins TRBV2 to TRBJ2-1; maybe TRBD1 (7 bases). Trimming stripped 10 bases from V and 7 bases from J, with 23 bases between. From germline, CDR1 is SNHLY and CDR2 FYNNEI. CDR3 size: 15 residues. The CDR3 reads CATRAGRGEWNEQFF. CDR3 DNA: TGTGCCACCCGAGCGGGCAGGGGGGAATGGAATGAGCAGTTCTTC.

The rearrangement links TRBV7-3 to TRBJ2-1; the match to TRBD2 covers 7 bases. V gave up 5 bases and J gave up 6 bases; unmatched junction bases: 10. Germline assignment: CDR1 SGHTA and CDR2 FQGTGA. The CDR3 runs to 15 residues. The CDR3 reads CASSQPLAAINEQFF. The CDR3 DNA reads TGTGCCAGCAGCCAACCGCTAGCGGCAATCAATGAGCAGTTCTTC.

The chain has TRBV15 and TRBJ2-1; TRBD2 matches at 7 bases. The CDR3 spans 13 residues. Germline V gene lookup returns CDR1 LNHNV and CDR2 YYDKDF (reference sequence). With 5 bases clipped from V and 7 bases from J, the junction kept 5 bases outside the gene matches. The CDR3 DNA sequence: TGTGCCACCAGCGGGAGGGCCGAGAATGAGCAGTTCTTC. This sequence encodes CATSGRAENEQFF. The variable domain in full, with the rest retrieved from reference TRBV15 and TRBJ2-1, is DAMVIQNPRYQVTQFGKPVTLSCSQTLNHNVMYWYQQKSSQAPKLLFHYYDKDFNNEADTPDNFQSRRPNTSFCFLDIRSPGLGDTAMYLCATSGRAENEQFFGPGTRLTVL.

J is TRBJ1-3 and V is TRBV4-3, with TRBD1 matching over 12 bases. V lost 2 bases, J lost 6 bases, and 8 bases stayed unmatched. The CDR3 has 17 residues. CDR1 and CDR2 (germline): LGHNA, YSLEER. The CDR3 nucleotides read TGCGCCAGCAGCCAAAGGGTGCCGGGACAGGGGGCAAACACCATATATTTT. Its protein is CASSQRVPGQGANTIYF.

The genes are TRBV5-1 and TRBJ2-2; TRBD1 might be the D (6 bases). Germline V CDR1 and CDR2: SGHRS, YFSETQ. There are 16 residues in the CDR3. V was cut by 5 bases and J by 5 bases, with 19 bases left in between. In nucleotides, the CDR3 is TGCGCCAGCAGTCTCGGCGTAACAGGGTCTACCGGGGAGCTGTTTTTT. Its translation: CASSLGVTGSTGELFF.

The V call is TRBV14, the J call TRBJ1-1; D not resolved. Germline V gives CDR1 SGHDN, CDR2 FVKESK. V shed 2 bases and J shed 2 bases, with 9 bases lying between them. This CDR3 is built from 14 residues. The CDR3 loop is CASSQSGINTEAFF. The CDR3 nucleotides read TGTGCCAGCAGCCAAAGCGGAATTAACACTGAAGCTTTCTTT.

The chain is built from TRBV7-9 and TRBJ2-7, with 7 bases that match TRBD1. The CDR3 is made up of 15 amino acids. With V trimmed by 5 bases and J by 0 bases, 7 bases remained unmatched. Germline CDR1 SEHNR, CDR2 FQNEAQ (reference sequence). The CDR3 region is CASSPVTGISYEQYF. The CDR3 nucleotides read TGTGCCAGCAGCCCAGTGACAGGGATCTCCTACGAGCAGTACTTC.

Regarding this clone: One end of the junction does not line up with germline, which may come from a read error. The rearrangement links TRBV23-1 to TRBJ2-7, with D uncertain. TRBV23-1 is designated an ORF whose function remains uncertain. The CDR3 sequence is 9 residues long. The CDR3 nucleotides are TGCGCCAGCAGTCACCCCCCGTCCTTC. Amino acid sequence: CASSHPPSF.

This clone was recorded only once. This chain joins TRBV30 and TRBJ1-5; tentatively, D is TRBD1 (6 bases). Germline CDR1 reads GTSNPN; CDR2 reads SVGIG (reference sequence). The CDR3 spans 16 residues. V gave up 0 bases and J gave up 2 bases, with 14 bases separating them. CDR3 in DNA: TGTGCCTGGAGTGTACAGGGCTTCCAGGGCAATCAGCCCCAGCATTTT. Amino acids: CAWSVQGFQGNQPQHF.

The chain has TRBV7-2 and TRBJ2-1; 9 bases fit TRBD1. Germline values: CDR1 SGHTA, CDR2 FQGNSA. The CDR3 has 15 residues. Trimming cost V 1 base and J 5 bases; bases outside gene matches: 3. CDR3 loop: CASSLDRGRHNEQFF. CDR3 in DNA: TGTGCCAGCAGCTTAGACAGGGGGCGTCACAATGAGCAGTTCTTC.